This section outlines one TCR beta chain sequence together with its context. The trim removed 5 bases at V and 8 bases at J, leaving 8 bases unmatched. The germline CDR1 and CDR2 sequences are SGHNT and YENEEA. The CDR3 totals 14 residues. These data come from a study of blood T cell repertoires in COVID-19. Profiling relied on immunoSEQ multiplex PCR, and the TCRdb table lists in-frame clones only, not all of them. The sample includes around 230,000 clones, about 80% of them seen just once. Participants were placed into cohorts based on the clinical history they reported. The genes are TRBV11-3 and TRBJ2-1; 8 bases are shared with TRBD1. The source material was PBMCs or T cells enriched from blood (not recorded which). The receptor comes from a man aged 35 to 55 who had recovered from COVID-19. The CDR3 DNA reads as TGTGCCAGCAGCCTAGGACAGGGAGGAGATGAGCAGTTCTTC. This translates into CASSLGQGGDEQFF.